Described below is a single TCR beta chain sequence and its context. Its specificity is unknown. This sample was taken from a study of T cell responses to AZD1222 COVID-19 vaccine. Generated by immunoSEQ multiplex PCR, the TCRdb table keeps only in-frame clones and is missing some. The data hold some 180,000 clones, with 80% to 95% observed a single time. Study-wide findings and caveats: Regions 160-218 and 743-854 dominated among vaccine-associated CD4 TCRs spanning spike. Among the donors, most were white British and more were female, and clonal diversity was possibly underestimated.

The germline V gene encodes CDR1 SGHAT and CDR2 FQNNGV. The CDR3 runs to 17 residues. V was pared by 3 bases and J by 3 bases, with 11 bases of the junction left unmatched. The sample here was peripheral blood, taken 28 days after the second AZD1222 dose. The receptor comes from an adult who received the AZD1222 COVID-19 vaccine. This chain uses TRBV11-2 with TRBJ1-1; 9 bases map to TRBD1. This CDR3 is CASSLGRQGVRDTEAFF. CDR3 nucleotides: TGTGCCAGCAGCTTGGGGCGACAGGGGGTAAGGGACACTGAAGCTTTCTTT. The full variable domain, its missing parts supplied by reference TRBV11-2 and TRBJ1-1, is EAGVAQSPRYKIIEKRQSVAFWCNPISGHATLYWYQQILGQGPKLLIQFQNNGVVDDSQLPKDRFSAERLKGVDSTLKIQPAKLEDSAVYLCASSLGRQGVRDTEAFFGQGTRLTVV.